This T cell receptor beta chain was obtained from a study of naive and memory T cell subsets. Study observations and caveats: Naive repertoires, especially CD8, held a few larger clonotypes, possibly memory cells re-expressing CD45RA.

Turning to this clonotype: Its antigen remains unknown.

CDR3 length: 15 amino acids. Germline CDR1 and CDR2: MGHRA and YSYEKL. Germline trimming cut 2 bases from V and 1 base from J; bases unmatched to any gene: 3. Both TRBC1 and TRBC2 were covered by a beta constant-region primer of two equimolar oligonucleotides. Nested alpha and beta constant-region primers with the SP2 primer drove four PCR rounds on ligated cDNA. TCRdb fed the UMI-ligation and nested PCR reads into MiXCR, producing one record per CDR3 protein. The sample has 98,000 or so distinct CDR3 sequences, more than 12% seen once. The sample taken for sequencing was naive CD8+ T cells from blood. The gene calls are TRBV4-1 and TRBJ2-5; TRBD2 matches 8 bases. This receptor was obtained from a human donor in good health. This CDR3 is CASSQNSGTQETQYF. In DNA, the CDR3 is TGCGCCAGCAGCCAAAATAGCGGGACCCAAGAGACCCAGTACTTC.